Sequencing of this TCR beta chain was carried out in a study of blood T cell repertoires in COVID-19. In the source study's methods: Nucleated cell counts were estimated from reference gene primer amplification. The assay was immunoSEQ multiplex PCR, and TCRdb's table has in-frame clones only and misses some. D and trimming were read from the DNA, whereas the V and J calls and clone size are those reported in that table. This table has about 260,000 clones, roughly 86% appearing once. CDR1 SGHVS and CDR2 FQNEAQ come from the germline V gene. This CDR3 contains 13 residues. The V gene lost 5 bases and the J gene lost 2 bases, with 10 bases spanning the gap.

V usage is TRBV7-8 and J usage is TRBJ2-7; D uncertain. Source material: peripheral blood. The TCR comes from a man aged 35 to 55 who had recovered from COVID-19. The CDR3 region has the DNA TGTGCCAGCAGCCCCCCCATTCCCTACGAGCAGTACTTC. Encoded protein: CASSPPIPYEQYF.